The next 19 T cell receptor beta chains were all read from a single sample in a study of patients and donors after allogeneic stem cell transplantation. One entry per CDR3 protein results from TCRdb running MiXCR on the RT-PCR reads. Altogether hundreds of thousands of distinct CDR3 sequences are present, under 20% being singletons, with the ten largest covering less than 8%. Material for sequencing was blood, either unsorted or a sorted T cell fraction (not recorded which). These receptors came from a human donor who was either an allogeneic HSCT recipient or a stem cell or donor lymphocyte infusion donor (not recorded which). It is not recorded whose cells these are; they may come from a transplant donor.

This clonotype has a count of ten or more. The chain recombines TRBV24-1 with TRBJ2-2, with 11 bases fitting TRBD2. V dropped 5 bases and J dropped 4; count of bases not matched to a gene: 8. The germline gives CDR1 KGHDR, CDR2 SFDVKD. The CDR3 length is 17 residues. The CDR3 DNA follows: TGTGCCACCAGTGGTTTCACGGGACTAGCGGCCACCGGGGAGCTGTTTTTT. It specifies CATSGFTGLAATGELFF.

CDR3 in amino acids: CASSYPDSYEQYF. The DNA of the CDR3 is TGTGCCAGCAGTTACCCGGATTCCTACGAGCAGTACTTC. This chain uses TRBV6-6 with TRBJ2-7, with unresolved D. Germline V lookup: CDR1 MNHNY, CDR2 SVGAGI (reference sequence). Trimming removed 2 bases from V and 1 base from J, with 6 bases in between. CDR3 length: 13 amino acids.

This clonotype was counted between two and nine times. Its ends do not fully match the called genes, so a read error is possible. The chain recombines TRBV28 with TRBJ2-7, with a possible D match to TRBD1 (6 bases). Germline V lookup: CDR1 MDHEN, CDR2 SYDVKM. The CDR3 spans 15 residues. CDR3 residues: CASSLWSPLGAFTDF. In DNA form, the CDR3 reads TGTGCCAGCAGTTTATGGAGCCCTTTGGGGGCGTTTACCGACTTC.

V usage is TRBV30 and J usage is TRBJ1-3; no definite D call. This CDR3 contains 15 residues. Trimming removed 2 bases at V and 7 bases at J, with 18 bases between. CDR1 and CDR2 (germline): GTSNPN, SVGIG (reference sequence). The CDR3 protein is CAWSYYTKARNTIYF. The CDR3 DNA is TGTGCCTGGAGTTATTACACCAAAGCGAGGAACACCATATATTTT.

The J gene is TRBJ1-6, the V gene TRBV10-3; tentative D call: TRBD1 (6 bases). The germline V gene encodes CDR1 ENHRY and CDR2 SYGVKD. The V gene lost 4 bases and the J gene lost 5 bases, with 9 bases spanning the gap. The length of the CDR3 is 14 residues. The CDR3, as DNA: TGTGCCATCAGTGGGACAGATCATAATTCACCCCTCCACTTT. It translates to CAISGTDHNSPLHF.

This clonotype was counted a few times. The genes are TRBV4-2 and TRBJ2-2; TRBD2 is a possible D gene (6 bases). The V gene's germline CDR1 is LGHNA and CDR2 YNFKEQ. V was clipped by 1 base and J by 7 bases, with 16 bases between them. This CDR3 has 16 amino acids. The CDR3 DNA sequence: TGTGCCAGCAGCCAAGGACACGGGAGTTTGCTCGGGGAGCTGTTTTTT. Translated, it gives CASSQGHGSLLGELFF.

At least ten counts were recorded for this clonotype. This chain links TRBV5-1 with TRBJ2-1, with 8 bases matching TRBD2. The V gene's germline CDR1 is SGHRS and CDR2 YFSETQ. The CDR3 totals 14 residues. V was pared by 2 bases and J by 5 bases, with 3 bases of the junction left unmatched. The CDR3 DNA follows: TGCGCCAGCAGCTTACGGGGGGGCAACAATGAGCAGTTCTTC. It specifies CASSLRGGNNEQFF.

The table lists this clonotype with many counts. V usage is TRBV11-2 and J usage is TRBJ1-5, with TRBD1 matching over 7 bases. V dropped 4 bases and J dropped 4; count of bases not matched to a gene: 7. The CDR3 sequence is 15 residues long. CDR1 and CDR2 (germline): SGHAT, FQNNGV. In DNA, the CDR3 is TGTGCCAGCAGCTCAAGGGCAGGGGGGAATCAGCCCCAGCATTTT. Its protein product is CASSSRAGGNQPQHF.

The gene calls are TRBV7-2 and TRBJ1-4; 8 bases line up with TRBD1. The V gene end was trimmed by 3 bases and the J gene end by 4 bases; junction bases not matched to a gene: 4. The CDR3 is made up of 15 amino acids. Per the germline V gene, CDR1 is SGHTA and CDR2 is FQGNSA. The CDR3 region has the DNA TGTGCCAGCAGCTTTCAGGGGGCGCTTAATGAAAAACTGTTTTTT. Its translation: CASSFQGALNEKLFF. Full variable domain (outside the CDR3, taken from reference TRBV7-2 and TRBJ1-4): GAGVSQSPSNKVTEKGKDVELRCDPISGHTALYWYRQSLGQGLEFLIYFQGNSAPDKSGLPSDRFSAERTGGSVSTLTIQRTQQEDSAVYLCASSFQGALNEKLFFGSGTQLSVL.

This chain uses TRBV5-6 with TRBJ2-2; D could derive from TRBD1 or TRBD2 (5 bases each). Germline V CDR1 and CDR2: SGHDT, YYEEEE. The CDR3 covers 16 residues. The V end lost 0 bases, the J end lost 4 bases, and 13 bases lay between the germline ends. Here the CDR3 DNA reads TGTGCCAGCAGCTTGGACAGACCTGGGGGCACCGGGGAGCTGTTTTTT. Protein sequence: CASSLDRPGGTGELFF.

This clonotype appeared a few times. This sequence joins TRBV24-1 and TRBJ1-5, with D possibly TRBD1 on 5 matching bases. V lost 4 bases to trimming and J lost 3 bases, with 12 bases between them. Germline-derived CDR1 and CDR2 are KGHDR and SFDVKD. This CDR3 comprises 15 residues. This CDR3 reads CATSDKDTPNQPQHF. In DNA form, the CDR3 reads TGTGCCACCAGTGACAAGGACACTCCCAATCAGCCCCAGCATTTT.

The table lists this clonotype with a few counts. The V call is TRBV4-1, the J call TRBJ2-4; the D is unclear. V gave up 2 bases and J gave up 0 bases, with 5 bases separating them. Germline lookup yields CDR1 MGHRA and CDR2 YSYEKL. The CDR3 contains 14 residues. CDR3 in DNA: TGCGCCAGCAGCCAAAAATTAGCCAAAAACATTCAGTACTTC. Residues: CASSQKLAKNIQYF.

This clonotype was seen many times. This chain uses TRBV3-1 with TRBJ1-2; D ambiguous. The CDR3 extends over 13 amino acids. The V end was cut by 2 bases, the J end by 7 bases, with 11 bases between. From germline, CDR1 is LGHDT and CDR2 YNNKEL (reference sequence). CDR3 nucleotides: TGTGCCAGCAGCCAAAATGGAATGTTTGGCTACACCTTC. As protein: CASSQNGMFGYTF.

This clonotype is labeled as medium-sized (0.01 to 0.1%). This chain joins TRBV3-1 and TRBJ2-7; 13 bases map to TRBD2. J gave up 6 bases and V 0 bases, and 17 bases lay outside the gene matches. Germline V gene lookup returns CDR1 LGHDT and CDR2 YNNKEL (reference sequence). This CDR3 spans 20 amino acids. Here the CDR3 reads CASSQESLVLAGGRTGEQYF. The CDR3 DNA reads as TGTGCCAGCAGCCAAGAAAGTCTTGTACTAGCGGGGGGGCGTACTGGCGAGCAGTACTTC.

This clonotype was observed a handful of times. This chain joins TRBV30 and TRBJ1-5; 7 bases are a match to TRBD1. CDR1 is GTSNPN, CDR2 SVGIG, per germline (reference sequence). The V gene end was trimmed by 2 bases and the J gene end by 5 bases; junction bases not matched to a gene: 6. The CDR3 sequence is 14 residues long. CDR3 sequence (DNA): TGTGCCTGGAGTTCGACAGGGCCCGATCAGCCCCAGCATTTT. This codes for CAWSSTGPDQPQHF.

The gene calls are TRBV30 and TRBJ2-7; D is ambiguous. Trimming cost V 0 bases and J 3 bases, with 12 bases left between them. The germline gives CDR1 GTSNPN, CDR2 SVGIG (reference sequence). The CDR3 sequence is 14 residues long. The CDR3 nucleotides read TGTGCCTGGAGTGTACCCCCAACGCGCTACGAGCAGTACTTC. Encoded protein: CAWSVPPTRYEQYF.

This clonotype was counted a few times. The chain employs TRBV20-1 and TRBJ2-7, with D possibly TRBD1 on 6 matching bases. V dropped 1 base and J dropped 2 bases, with 12 bases sitting between them. Per germline, CDR1 DFQATT and CDR2 SNEGSKA (reference sequence). The CDR3 has 14 amino acids. The CDR3 coding sequence is TGCAGTGCTAGAGTTCAGGGGACCACCTACGAGCAGTACTTC. This gives the protein CSARVQGTTYEQYF.

This clonotype was observed a handful of times. In nucleotides, the CDR3 is TGTGCCAGCTCACCGAGCCGGGGTTCAGATACGCAGTATTTT. Amino acid sequence: CASSPSRGSDTQYF. The chain employs TRBV18 and TRBJ2-3, with D perhaps matching TRBD2 (5 bases). This CDR3 spans 14 amino acids. The ends were cut back, 3 bases at V and 4 bases at J, with 11 bases in the middle. CDR1 is KGHSH, CDR2 LQKENI, per germline.

DNA of the CDR3: TGTGCCACCAGTGCCGGAGGACTAGCGGGGTACACCTACGAGCAGTACTTC. Translated, it gives CATSAGGLAGYTYEQYF. The chain couples TRBV24-1 to TRBJ2-7; TRBD2 agrees at 12 bases. V lost 5 bases and J lost 2; bases outside the gene matches: 9. Per germline, CDR1 KGHDR and CDR2 SFDVKD. This CDR3 region has 17 residues.